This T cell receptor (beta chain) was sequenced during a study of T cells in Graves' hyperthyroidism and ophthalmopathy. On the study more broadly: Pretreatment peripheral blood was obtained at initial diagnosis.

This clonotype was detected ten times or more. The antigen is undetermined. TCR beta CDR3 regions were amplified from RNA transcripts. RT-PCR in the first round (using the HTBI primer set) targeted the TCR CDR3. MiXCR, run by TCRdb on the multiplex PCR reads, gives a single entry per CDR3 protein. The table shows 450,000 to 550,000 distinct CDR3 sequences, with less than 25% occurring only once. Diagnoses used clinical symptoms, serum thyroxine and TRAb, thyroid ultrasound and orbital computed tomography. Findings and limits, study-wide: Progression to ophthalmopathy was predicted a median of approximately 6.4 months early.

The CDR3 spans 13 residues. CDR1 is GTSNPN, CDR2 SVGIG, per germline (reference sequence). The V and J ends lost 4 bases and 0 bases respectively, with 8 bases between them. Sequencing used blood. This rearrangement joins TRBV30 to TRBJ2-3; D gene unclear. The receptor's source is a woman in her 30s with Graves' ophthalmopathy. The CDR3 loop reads CAWNDWSTDTQYF. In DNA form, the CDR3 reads TGTGCCTGGAACGACTGGAGCACAGATACGCAGTATTTT.